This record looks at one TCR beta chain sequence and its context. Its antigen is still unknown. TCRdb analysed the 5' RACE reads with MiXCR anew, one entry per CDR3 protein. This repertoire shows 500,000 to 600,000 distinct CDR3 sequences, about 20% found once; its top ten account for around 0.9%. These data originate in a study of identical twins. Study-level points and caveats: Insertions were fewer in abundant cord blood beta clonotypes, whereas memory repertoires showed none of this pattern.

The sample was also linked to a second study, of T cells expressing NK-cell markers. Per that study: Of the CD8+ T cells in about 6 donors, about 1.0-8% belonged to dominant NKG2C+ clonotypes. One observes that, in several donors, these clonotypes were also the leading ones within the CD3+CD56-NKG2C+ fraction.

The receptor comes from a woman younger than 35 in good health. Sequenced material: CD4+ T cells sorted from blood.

CDR3 nucleotides: TGTGCCAGCAGCTTAGACGGCCTAGACAACGAGCAGTACTTC. Protein: CASSLDGLDNEQYF. V gene TRBV7-2 combines with J gene TRBJ2-7; unclear D gene. V lost 1 base to trimming and J lost 5 bases, with 12 bases between them. This CDR3 region has 14 residues. Germline lookup yields CDR1 SGHTA and CDR2 FQGNSA.